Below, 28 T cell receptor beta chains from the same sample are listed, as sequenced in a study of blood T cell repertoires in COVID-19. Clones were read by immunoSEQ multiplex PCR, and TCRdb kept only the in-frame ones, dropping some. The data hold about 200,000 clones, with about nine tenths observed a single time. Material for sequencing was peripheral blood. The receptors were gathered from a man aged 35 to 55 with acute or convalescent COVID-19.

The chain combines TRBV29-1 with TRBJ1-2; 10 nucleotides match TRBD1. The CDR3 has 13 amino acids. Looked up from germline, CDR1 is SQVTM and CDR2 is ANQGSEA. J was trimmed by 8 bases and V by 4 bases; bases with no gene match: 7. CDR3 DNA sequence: TGCAGCGTTGGACAGGGGGCAGCGCTAGGCTACACCTTC. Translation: CSVGQGAALGYTF.

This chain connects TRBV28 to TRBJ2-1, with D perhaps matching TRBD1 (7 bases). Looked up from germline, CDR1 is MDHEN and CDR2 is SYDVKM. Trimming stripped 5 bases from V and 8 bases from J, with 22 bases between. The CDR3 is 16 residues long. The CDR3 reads CASSLGGGGSWDEQFF. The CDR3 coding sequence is TGTGCCAGCAGTCTGGGTGGAGGGGGCTCGTGGGATGAGCAGTTCTTC.

The CDR3 region is CASSLSPQGIMNTEAFF. The CDR3 DNA is TGCGCCAGCAGCTTGAGTCCACAGGGGATCATGAACACTGAAGCTTTCTTT. This rearrangement joins TRBV5-1 to TRBJ1-1; 7 bases fit TRBD1. Trimming at V came to 1 base and at J to 0 bases, leaving 9 bases not matched to a gene. From germline, CDR1 is SGHRS and CDR2 YFSETQ. This CDR3 comprises 17 residues.

CDR3 nucleotides: TGTGCCAGCAGCGTCGGAGGGTCACACTACGAGCAGTACTTC. Translation gives CASSVGGSHYEQYF. The chain employs TRBV9 and TRBJ2-7, with D possibly matching TRBD2 (6 bases). V lost 2 bases, J lost 3 bases, and 12 bases lay in between. Per the germline V gene, CDR1 is SGDLS and CDR2 is YYNGEE. This CDR3 has 14 amino acids.

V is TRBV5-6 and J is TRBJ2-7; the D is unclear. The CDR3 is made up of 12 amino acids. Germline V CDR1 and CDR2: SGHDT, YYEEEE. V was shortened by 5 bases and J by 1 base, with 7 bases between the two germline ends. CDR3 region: CASRAGSYEQYF. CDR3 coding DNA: TGTGCCAGCAGAGCCGGGTCCTACGAGCAGTACTTC.

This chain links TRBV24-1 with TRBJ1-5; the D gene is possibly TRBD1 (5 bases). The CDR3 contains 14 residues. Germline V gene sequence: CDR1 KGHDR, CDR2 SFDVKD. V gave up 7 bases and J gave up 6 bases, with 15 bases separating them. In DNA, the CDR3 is TGTGCCACCAGCTCGGACAACTCGGGTCAGCCCCAGCATTTT. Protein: CATSSDNSGQPQHF.

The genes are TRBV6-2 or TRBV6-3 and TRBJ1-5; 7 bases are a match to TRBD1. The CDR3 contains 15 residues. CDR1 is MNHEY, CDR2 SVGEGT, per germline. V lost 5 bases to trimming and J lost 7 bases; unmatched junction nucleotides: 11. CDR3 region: CASSLWDSNLQPQHF. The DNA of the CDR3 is TGTGCCAGCAGTCTTTGGGACAGTAACTTACAGCCCCAGCATTTT.

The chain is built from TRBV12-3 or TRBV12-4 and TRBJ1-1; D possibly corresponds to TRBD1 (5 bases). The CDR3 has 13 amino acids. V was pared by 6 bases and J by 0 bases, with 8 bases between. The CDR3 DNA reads TGTGCCAGCAGCATGACAGTGAACACTGAAGCTTTCTTT. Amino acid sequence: CASSMTVNTEAFF.

CDR3 nucleotide sequence: TGTGCCAGTAGTCTTGGGACAGGGGACAATGAGCAGTTCTTC. Translated: CASSLGTGDNEQFF. V usage is TRBV19 and J usage is TRBJ2-1; 10 bases agree with TRBD1. V lost 5 bases, J lost 5 bases, and 3 bases stayed unmatched. The CDR3 is made up of 14 amino acids. CDR1 is LNHDA, CDR2 SQIVND, per germline (reference sequence).

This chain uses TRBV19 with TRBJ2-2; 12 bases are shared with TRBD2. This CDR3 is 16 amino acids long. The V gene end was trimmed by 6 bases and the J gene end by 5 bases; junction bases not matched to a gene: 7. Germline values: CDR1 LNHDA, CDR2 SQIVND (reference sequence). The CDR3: CASRPLAGGETGELFF. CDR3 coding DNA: TGTGCCAGTAGACCACTAGCGGGAGGCGAGACCGGGGAGCTGTTTTTT.

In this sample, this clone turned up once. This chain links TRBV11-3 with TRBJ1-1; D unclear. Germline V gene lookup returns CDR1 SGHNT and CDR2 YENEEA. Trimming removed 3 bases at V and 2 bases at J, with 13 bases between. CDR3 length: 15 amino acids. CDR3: CASSLNGRQNTEAFF. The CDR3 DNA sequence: TGTGCCAGCAGCTTGAATGGCAGGCAAAACACTGAAGCTTTCTTT.

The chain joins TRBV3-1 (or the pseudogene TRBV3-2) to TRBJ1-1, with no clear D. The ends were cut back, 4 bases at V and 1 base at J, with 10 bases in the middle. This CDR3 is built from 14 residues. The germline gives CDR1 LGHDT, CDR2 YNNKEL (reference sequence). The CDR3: CASSPSEGNTEAFF. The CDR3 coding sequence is TGTGCCAGCAGCCCTTCGGAGGGGAACACTGAAGCTTTCTTT.

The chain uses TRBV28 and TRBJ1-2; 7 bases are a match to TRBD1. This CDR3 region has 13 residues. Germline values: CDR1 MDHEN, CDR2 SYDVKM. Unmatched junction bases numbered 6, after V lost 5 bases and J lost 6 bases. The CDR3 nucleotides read TGTGCCAGCAGTCTACAGGGGATCGATGGCTACACCTTC. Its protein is CASSLQGIDGYTF.

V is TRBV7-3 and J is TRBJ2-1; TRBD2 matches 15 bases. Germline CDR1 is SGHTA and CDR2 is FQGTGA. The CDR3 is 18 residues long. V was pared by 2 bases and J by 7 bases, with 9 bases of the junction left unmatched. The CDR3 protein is CASSLRGLAGGPGNEQFF. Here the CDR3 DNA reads TGTGCCAGCAGCTTACGTGGACTAGCGGGAGGGCCAGGTAATGAGCAGTTCTTC.

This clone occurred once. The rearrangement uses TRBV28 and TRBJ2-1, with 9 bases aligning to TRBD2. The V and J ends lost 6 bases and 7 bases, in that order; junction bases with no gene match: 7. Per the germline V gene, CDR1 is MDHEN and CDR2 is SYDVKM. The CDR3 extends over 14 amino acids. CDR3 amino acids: CASRPSGTVNEQFF. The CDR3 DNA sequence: TGTGCCAGCAGGCCTAGCGGGACAGTGAATGAGCAGTTCTTC.

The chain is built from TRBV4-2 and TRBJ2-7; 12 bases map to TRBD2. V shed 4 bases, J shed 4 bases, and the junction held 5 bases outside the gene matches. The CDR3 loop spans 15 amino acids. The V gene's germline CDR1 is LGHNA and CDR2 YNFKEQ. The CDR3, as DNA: TGTGCCAGCAGCCGTCTTGGGACTAGCGGGTACGAGCAGTACTTC. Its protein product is CASSRLGTSGYEQYF.

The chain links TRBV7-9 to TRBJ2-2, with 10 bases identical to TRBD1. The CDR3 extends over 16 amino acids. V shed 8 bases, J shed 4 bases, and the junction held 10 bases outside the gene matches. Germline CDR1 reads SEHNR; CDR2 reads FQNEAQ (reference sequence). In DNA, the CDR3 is TGTGCCAGCTACGATCCGGGACAGGGGAGCACCGGGGAGCTGTTTTTT. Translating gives CASYDPGQGSTGELFF.

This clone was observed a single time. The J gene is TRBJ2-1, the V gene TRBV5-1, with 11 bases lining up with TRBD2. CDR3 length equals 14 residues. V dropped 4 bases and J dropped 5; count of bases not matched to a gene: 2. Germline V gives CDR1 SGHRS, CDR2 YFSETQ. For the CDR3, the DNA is TGCGCCAGCAGCGGGGGACTAGCGGACAATGAGCAGTTCTTC. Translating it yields CASSGGLADNEQFF.

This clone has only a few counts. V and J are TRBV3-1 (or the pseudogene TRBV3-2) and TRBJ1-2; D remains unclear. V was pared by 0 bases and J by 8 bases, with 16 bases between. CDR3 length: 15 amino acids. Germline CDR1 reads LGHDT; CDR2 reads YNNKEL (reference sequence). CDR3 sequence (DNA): TGTGCCAGCAGCCAAGATATCACAGACCGCCGGGGCTACACCTTC. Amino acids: CASSQDITDRRGYTF.

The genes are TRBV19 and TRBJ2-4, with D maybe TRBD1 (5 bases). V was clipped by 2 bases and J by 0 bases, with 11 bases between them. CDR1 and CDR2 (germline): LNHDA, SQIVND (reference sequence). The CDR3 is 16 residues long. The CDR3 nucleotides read TGTGCCAGTAGTATACGCAGGGAAGGAGCCAAAAACATTCAGTACTTC. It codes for CASSIRREGAKNIQYF. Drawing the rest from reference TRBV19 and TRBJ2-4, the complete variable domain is DGGITQSPKYLFRKEGQNVTLSCEQNLNHDAMYWYRQDPGQGLRLIYYSQIVNDFQKGDIAEGYSVSREKKESFPLTVTSAQKNPTAFYLCASSIRREGAKNIQYFGAGTRLSVL.

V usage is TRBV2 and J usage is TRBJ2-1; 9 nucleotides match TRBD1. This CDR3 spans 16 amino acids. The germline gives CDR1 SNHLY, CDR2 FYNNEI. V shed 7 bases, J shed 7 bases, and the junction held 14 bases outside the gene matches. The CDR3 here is CASTPRRGTGINEQFF. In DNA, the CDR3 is TGTGCCAGCACCCCGAGGAGGGGGACAGGGATTAATGAGCAGTTCTTC.

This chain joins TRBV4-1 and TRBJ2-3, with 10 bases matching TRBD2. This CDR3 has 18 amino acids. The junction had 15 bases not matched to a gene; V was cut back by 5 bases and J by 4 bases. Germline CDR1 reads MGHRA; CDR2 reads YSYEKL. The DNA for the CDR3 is TGCGCCAGCAGCTACCAGGCCGGGCGAGCGGGAGGGCCAGATACGCAGTATTTT. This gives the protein CASSYQAGRAGGPDTQYF.

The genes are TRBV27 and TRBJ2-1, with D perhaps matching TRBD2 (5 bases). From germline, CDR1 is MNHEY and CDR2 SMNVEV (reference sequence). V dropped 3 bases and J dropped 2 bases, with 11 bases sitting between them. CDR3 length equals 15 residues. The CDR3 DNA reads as TGTGCCAGCAGTTTTACTAGTCTAGCCTACAATGAGCAGTTCTTC. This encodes CASSFTSLAYNEQFF.

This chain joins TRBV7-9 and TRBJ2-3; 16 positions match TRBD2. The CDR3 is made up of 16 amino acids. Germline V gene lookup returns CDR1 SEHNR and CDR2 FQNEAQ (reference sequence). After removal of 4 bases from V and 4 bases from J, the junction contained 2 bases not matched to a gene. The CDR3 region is CASSSGTSGRADTQYF. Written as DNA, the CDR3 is TGTGCCAGCAGCTCAGGGACTAGCGGGAGGGCAGATACGCAGTATTTT. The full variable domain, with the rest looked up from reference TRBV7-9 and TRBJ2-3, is DTGVSQNPRHKITKRGQNVTFRCDPISEHNRLYWYRQTLGQGPEFLTYFQNEAQLEKSRLLSDRFSAERPKGSFSTLEIQRTEQGDSAMYLCASSSGTSGRADTQYFGPGTRLTVL.

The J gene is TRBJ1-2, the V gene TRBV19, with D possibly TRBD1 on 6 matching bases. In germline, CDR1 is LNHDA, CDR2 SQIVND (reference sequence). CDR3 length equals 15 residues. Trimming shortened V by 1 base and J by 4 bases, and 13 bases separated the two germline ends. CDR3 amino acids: CASSIALGGAYGYTF. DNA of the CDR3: TGTGCCAGTAGTATAGCATTGGGGGGGGCCTATGGCTACACCTTC. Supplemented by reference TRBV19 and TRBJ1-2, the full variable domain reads DGGITQSPKYLFRKEGQNVTLSCEQNLNHDAMYWYRQDPGQGLRLIYYSQIVNDFQKGDIAEGYSVSREKKESFPLTVTSAQKNPTAFYLCASSIALGGAYGYTFGSGTRLTVV.

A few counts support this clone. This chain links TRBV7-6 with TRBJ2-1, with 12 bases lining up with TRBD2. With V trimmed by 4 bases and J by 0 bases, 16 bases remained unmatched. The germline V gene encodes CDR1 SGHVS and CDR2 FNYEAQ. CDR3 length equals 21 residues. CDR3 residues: CASSSPRTSGVVLSSYNEQFF. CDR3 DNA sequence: TGTGCCAGCAGCTCCCCCCGGACTAGCGGGGTAGTTTTAAGCTCCTACAATGAGCAGTTCTTC.

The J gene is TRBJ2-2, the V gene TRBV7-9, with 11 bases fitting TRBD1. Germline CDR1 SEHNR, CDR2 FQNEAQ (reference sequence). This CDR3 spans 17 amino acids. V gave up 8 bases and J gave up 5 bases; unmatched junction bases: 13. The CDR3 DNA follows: TGTGCCAGCGATCCGGACAGGGGGCTTTTAAGAACCGGGGAGCTGTTTTTT. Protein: CASDPDRGLLRTGELFF.

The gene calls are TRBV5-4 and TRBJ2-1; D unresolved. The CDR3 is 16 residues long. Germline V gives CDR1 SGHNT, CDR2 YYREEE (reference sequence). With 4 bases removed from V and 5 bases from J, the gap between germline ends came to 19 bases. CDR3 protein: CASSPQPGPRDNEQFF. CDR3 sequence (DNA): TGTGCCAGCAGCCCGCAGCCCGGTCCTCGGGACAATGAGCAGTTCTTC.